Following are 20 T cell receptor beta chains from one sample sequenced in a study of early T cells in non-severe SARS-CoV-2 infection. TCRdb re-derived calls from the 5' RACE reads in MiXCR, one entry per CDR3 protein. Here the sample spans 70,000 to 95,000 distinct CDR3 sequences, roughly 9.6% being singletons. Input material: whole blood. All receptors come from an adult who was a healthcare worker with PCR-confirmed SARS-CoV-2 infection or an uninfected control (not recorded which).

V is TRBV7-2 and J is TRBJ2-7; D perhaps matches TRBD2 (7 bases). Germline values: CDR1 SGHTA, CDR2 FQGNSA. CDR3 size: 16 residues. Trimming stripped 5 bases from V and 4 bases from J, with 21 bases between. The CDR3 DNA reads as TGTGCCAGCAGCCCAAGGGGGGGACTGAAAGCATACGAGCAGTACTTC. This sequence encodes CASSPRGGLKAYEQYF.

This clonotype turned up a few times. The chain carries TRBV28 and TRBJ2-5; D gene uncertain. This CDR3 contains 11 residues. From germline, CDR1 is MDHEN and CDR2 SYDVKM. Between the trimmed V and J ends, which lost 4 bases and 8 bases, there was a span of 8 bases. The CDR3 DNA sequence: TGTGCCAGCAGTTCTATTGTCACCCAGTACTTC. It translates to CASSSIVTQYF.

Many counts were recorded for this clonotype. This chain uses TRBV20-1 with TRBJ1-2, with TRBD1 matching over 10 bases. The junction had 11 bases not matched to a gene; V was cut back by 2 bases and J by 8 bases. Germline V CDR1 and CDR2: DFQATT, SNEGSKA (reference sequence). This CDR3 contains 15 residues. The CDR3 DNA sequence: TGCAGTGCTAGAAATCCCGGGACAGGGGATCGGGGCTACACCTTC. It encodes CSARNPGTGDRGYTF.

This clonotype was seen only a few times. The V call is TRBV12-3 or TRBV12-4, the J call TRBJ2-3, with TRBD2 as a possible D gene (6 bases). CDR3 length: 14 residues. V gave up 4 bases and J gave up 6 bases, with 14 bases separating them. The CDR3 loop is CASSSVRERDTQYF. The CDR3 coding sequence is TGTGCCAGCAGTTCCGTACGGGAGAGGGATACGCAGTATTTT.

The chain links TRBV5-4 to TRBJ2-2; TRBD2 is a possible D gene (6 bases). Trimming stripped 5 bases from V and 1 base from J, with 15 bases between. There are 16 residues in the CDR3. The germline CDR1 and CDR2 sequences are SGHNT and YYREEE (reference sequence). The CDR3 protein is CASSSAWGENTGELFF. The CDR3 coding sequence is TGTGCCAGCAGTTCCGCATGGGGGGAGAACACCGGGGAGCTGTTTTTT.

This clonotype was counted many times. The CDR3: CASIATNTGELFF. CDR3 DNA: TGCGCCAGCATTGCGACGAACACCGGGGAGCTGTTTTTT. The chain employs TRBV5-1 and TRBJ2-2; D uncertain. The germline gives CDR1 SGHRS, CDR2 YFSETQ. V was cut by 6 bases and J by 0 bases, with 6 bases left in between. CDR3 size: 13 residues.

The chain recombines TRBV7-8 with TRBJ2-5; unclear D gene. The CDR3 sequence is 19 residues long. With 7 bases removed from V and 2 bases from J, the gap between germline ends came to 29 bases. Germline loops: CDR1 SGHVS, CDR2 FQNEAQ. CDR3 amino acids: CASTHSNHRVGLTQETQYF. The CDR3 nucleotides are TGTGCCAGCACCCATTCTAATCATAGGGTGGGTCTTACGCAAGAGACCCAGTACTTC.

V usage is TRBV9 and J usage is TRBJ2-3, with D perhaps matching TRBD2 (5 bases). The CDR3 covers 14 residues. Germline V gene sequence: CDR1 SGDLS, CDR2 YYNGEE. Trimming cost V 0 bases and J 3 bases, with 8 bases left between them. CDR3 sequence reads: CASSVVARTDTQYF. The CDR3, as DNA: TGTGCCAGCAGCGTAGTAGCGAGGACAGATACGCAGTATTTT.

This clonotype was counted only a few times. The CDR3 DNA reads as TGTGCCAGCAGCCTCCCTCTAGCGGGAGGAGGAGAGACCCAGTACTTC. Its protein is CASSLPLAGGGETQYF. The chain uses TRBV7-6 and TRBJ2-5; 11 nucleotides match TRBD2. J was trimmed by 4 bases and V by 5 bases; bases with no gene match: 9. The CDR3 has 16 residues. The germline V gene encodes CDR1 SGHVS and CDR2 FNYEAQ.

The chain links TRBV20-1 to TRBJ2-7; no clear D gene. V dropped 3 bases and J dropped 4 bases, with 16 bases sitting between them. CDR1 and CDR2 from the germline V gene are DFQATT and SNEGSKA (reference sequence). The CDR3 covers 14 residues. The CDR3 region has the DNA TGCAGTGCTAGCCCCCGCAATCACCTATACGAGCAGTACTTC. Translating gives CSASPRNHLYEQYF.

This clonotype was seen at least ten times. V and J are TRBV20-1 and TRBJ1-5; a weak D match, TRBD1 (5 bases). The CDR3 sequence is 17 residues long. Trimming pared 5 bases from V and 2 bases from J, leaving 22 bases between. Per germline, CDR1 DFQATT and CDR2 SNEGSKA (reference sequence). This CDR3 is CSALRGAGGDGNQPQHF. The CDR3 nucleotides are TGCAGTGCTCTACGTGGGGCCGGGGGAGATGGCAATCAGCCCCAGCATTTT.

This chain connects TRBV7-9 to TRBJ2-1, with D uncertain. This CDR3 contains 13 residues. The V gene lost 1 base and the J gene lost 9 bases, with 10 bases spanning the gap. From germline, CDR1 is SEHNR and CDR2 FQNEAQ (reference sequence). In DNA, the CDR3 is TGTGCCAGCAGCTTAGAGAGCCGAACTGAGCAGTTCTTC. Protein sequence: CASSLESRTEQFF.

This clonotype was picked up a small number of times. V gene TRBV25-1 combines with J gene TRBJ1-5; 7 bases align to TRBD1. The junction had 6 bases not matched to a gene; V was cut back by 4 bases and J by 3 bases. This CDR3 has 15 residues. Per germline, CDR1 MGHDK and CDR2 SYGVNS. CDR3 nucleotide sequence: TGTGCCAGCAGTGCCAAAGGACAGGACAATCAGCCCCAGCATTTT. As protein: CASSAKGQDNQPQHF.

This clonotype was seen a few times. V and J are TRBV12-3 or TRBV12-4 and TRBJ1-1; D gene ambiguous. The CDR3 is 13 residues long. V lost 7 bases to trimming and J lost 0 bases, with 9 bases between them. The CDR3 DNA is TGTGCCAGCATCCCCCGCGTGAACACTGAAGCTTTCTTT. Its translation: CASIPRVNTEAFF.

The table lists this clonotype with many counts. The chain recombines TRBV5-5 with TRBJ1-2, with no clear D. This CDR3 comprises 16 residues. With 0 bases removed from V and 2 bases from J, the gap between germline ends came to 14 bases. CDR1 is SGHKS and CDR2 is YYEKEE in the germline V gene (reference sequence). This CDR3 reads CASSLGAAGANYGYTF. CDR3 nucleotides: TGTGCCAGCAGCTTGGGTGCGGCGGGAGCCAACTATGGCTACACCTTC.

This clonotype was seen a handful of times. The rearrangement uses TRBV27 and TRBJ2-3, with 10 bases identical to TRBD2. Trimming removed 5 bases from V and 0 bases from J; junction bases left unmatched: 5. This CDR3 region has 16 residues. From germline, CDR1 is MNHEY and CDR2 SMNVEV (reference sequence). The DNA for the CDR3 is TGTGCCAGCAGTAGGACTAGCGGTTCTAGCACAGATACGCAGTATTTT. It specifies CASSRTSGSSTDTQYF.

A few counts support this clonotype. The genes are TRBV10-3 and TRBJ2-5, with TRBD1 matching 8 bases. This CDR3 is 14 amino acids long. J was trimmed by 4 bases and V by 0 bases; bases with no gene match: 1. Germline CDR1 and CDR2: ENHRY and SYGVKD. CDR3 region: CAISESTGVETQYF. The DNA of the CDR3 is TGTGCCATCAGTGAGTCGACAGGGGTAGAGACCCAGTACTTC.

This clonotype appeared a few times. The chain has TRBV28 and TRBJ2-7; a weak D match, TRBD2 (6 bases). Trimming left V 2 bases short and J 1 base short, with 12 bases between. The V gene's germline CDR1 is MDHEN and CDR2 SYDVKM. The length of the CDR3 is 15 residues. The CDR3 DNA sequence: TGTGCCAGCAGTTTACGCGGGAAGGGATCCTACGAGCAGTACTTC. It translates to CASSLRGKGSYEQYF.

The sample holds a few counts of this clonotype. The genes are TRBV28 and TRBJ1-5, with D unresolved. V gave up 5 bases and J gave up 6 bases, with 8 bases separating them. The CDR3 covers 12 residues. Germline V gene data show CDR1 as MDHEN and CDR2 as SYDVKM. Here the CDR3 DNA reads TGTGCCAGCAGTGCTGTCCCTCAGCCCCAGCATTTT. It translates to CASSAVPQPQHF.

This clonotype occurred a few times. The J gene is TRBJ2-3, the V gene TRBV20-1; 12 nucleotides line up with TRBD2. Trimming at V came to 3 bases and at J to 3 bases, leaving 7 bases not matched to a gene. This CDR3 spans 16 amino acids. Germline lookup yields CDR1 DFQATT and CDR2 SNEGSKA (reference sequence). DNA of the CDR3: TGCAGTGCTAGCGGGACTAGCGGGCATGTAACAGATACGCAGTATTTT. As protein: CSASGTSGHVTDTQYF.